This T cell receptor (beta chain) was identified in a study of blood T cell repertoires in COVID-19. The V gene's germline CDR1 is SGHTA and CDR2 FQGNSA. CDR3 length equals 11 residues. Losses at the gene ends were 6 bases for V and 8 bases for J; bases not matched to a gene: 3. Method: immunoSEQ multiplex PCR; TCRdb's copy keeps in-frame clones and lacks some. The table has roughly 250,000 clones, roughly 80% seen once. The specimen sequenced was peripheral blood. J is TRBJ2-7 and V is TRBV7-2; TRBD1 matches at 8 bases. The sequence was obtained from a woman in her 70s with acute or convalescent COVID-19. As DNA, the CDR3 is TGTGCCAGCAGGGGACAGGAGCAGCAGTACTTC. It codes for CASRGQEQQYF.